The source of this TCR beta chain is a study of blood T cells in healthy people across ages. Study-level background: Roughly one uniquely barcoded beta molecule per two T cells was captured.

Losses at the gene ends were 6 bases for V and 1 base for J; bases not matched to a gene: 12. This CDR3 comprises 17 residues. Germline V gene lookup returns CDR1 SGDLS and CDR2 YYNGEE. The second PCR ran about 6 to 12 cycles with a sample-barcoded 5' primer and J-beta primers. TCRdb recomputed calls from the 5' RACE reads with MiXCR, one row per CDR3 protein. The sample holds roughly 1,700,000 distinct CDR3 sequences; approximately 30% are singletons and the top ten take approximately 7.7%. Notes on the study in general: From one million sequenced T cells, diversity estimates were lower bounds.

On this clonotype: The antigen remains unidentified.

Material: blood. V is TRBV9 and J is TRBJ2-5, with 10 bases that match TRBD2. This TCR was recovered from a woman in her twenties or thirties in good health. The CDR3 DNA reads TGTGCCAGCACTCGCGGGACTAGCGACTACTTCCAAGAGACCCAGTACTTC. Its translation: CASTRGTSDYFQETQYF. Variable domain in full (rest from reference TRBV9 and TRBJ2-5): DSGVTQTPKHLITATGQRVTLRCSPRSGDLSVYWYQQSLDQGLQFLIQYYNGEERAKGNILERFSAQQFPDLHSELNLSSLELGDSALYFCASTRGTSDYFQETQYFGPGTRLLVL.